Following are 24 T cell receptor beta chains from one sample sequenced in a study of T-cell memory formation after mild COVID-19 listed by TCRdb under 2021. The library was produced with 5' RACE. The sequencer was an Illumina NovaSeq 6000. The raw public data were reprocessed by TCRdb itself: fastp quality trimming at Q25, MiXCR clonotype calling, in-frame beta chains only. Each entry merges the rows of one CDR3 protein and shows their most common DNA and genes. This sample is represented by under 300,000 distinct CDR3 sequences; around 8% of them were singletons. The top ten clonotypes cover approximately 23% of the sample. The specimen sequenced was PBMCs or a T cell subset sorted from them (not recorded which). The origin of the receptors is a man aged 18 to 30 who had mild COVID-19 (a few samples of this study predate the infection). The sample titles of this study are shuffled in the database, so cell type and time point are left out; the donor was told from shared clones.

The table lists this clonotype with many counts. The rearrangement links TRBV29-1 to TRBJ2-1, with 7 bases aligning to TRBD2. Germline CDR1 SQVTM, CDR2 ANQGSEA. CDR3 length: 13 amino acids. With 3 bases clipped from V and 6 bases from J, the junction kept 5 bases outside the gene matches. The CDR3 DNA reads TGCAGCGTTGATTTAGCGGGCGGCAATGAGCAGTTCTTC. Translating it yields CSVDLAGGNEQFF.

This chain links TRBV12-3 or TRBV12-4 with TRBJ2-1; 8 positions agree with TRBD1. This CDR3 comprises 15 residues. Trimming at V came to 3 bases and at J to 4 bases, leaving 5 bases not matched to a gene. The DNA of the CDR3 is TGTGCCAGCAGTTTGACAGGGGAGATGTACAATGAGCAGTTCTTC. Protein: CASSLTGEMYNEQFF.

This clonotype was seen only a few times. V and J are TRBV5-1 and TRBJ2-5; perhaps TRBD1 as D (7 bases). The length of the CDR3 is 14 residues. Germline loops: CDR1 SGHRS, CDR2 YFSETQ. Trimming stripped 4 bases from V and 4 bases from J, with 14 bases between. The CDR3 reads CASSPGTAGETQYF. CDR3 nucleotide sequence: TGCGCCAGCAGCCCCGGGACAGCGGGAGAGACCCAGTACTTC.

This clonotype turned up a few times. This chain links TRBV4-1 with TRBJ2-7; tentatively, D is TRBD1 (5 bases). CDR1 is MGHRA and CDR2 is YSYEKL in the germline V gene. Trimming stripped 2 bases from V and 1 base from J, with 21 bases between. CDR3 size: 18 residues. The CDR3 DNA reads as TGCGCCAGCAGCCAAACGAGCCCAACCACCGCAGGGTCCTACGAGCAGTACTTC. It translates to CASSQTSPTTAGSYEQYF.

This clonotype was seen more than once but under ten times. The rearrangement links TRBV7-9 to TRBJ2-1; D unclear. Germline CDR1 reads SEHNR; CDR2 reads FQNEAQ (reference sequence). The CDR3 runs 10 residues. Trimming took 6 bases from V and 10 from J, leaving 7 bases between them. The CDR3 sequence is CASRGLEQFF. The DNA for the CDR3 is TGTGCCAGCAGGGGATTAGAGCAGTTCTTC.

This clonotype was seen repeatedly, ten times or more. This chain joins TRBV27 and TRBJ1-5; 7 positions agree with TRBD1. Germline trimming cut 6 bases from V and 6 bases from J; bases unmatched to any gene: 17. Germline lookup yields CDR1 MNHEY and CDR2 SMNVEV (reference sequence). The CDR3 is made up of 17 amino acids. The CDR3 nucleotides read TGTGCCAGCAGCCTAATCCGGGACAGAAAGGGCGCTCAGCCCCAGCATTTT. Translation: CASSLIRDRKGAQPQHF.

J is TRBJ2-1 and V is TRBV6-5; the D gene is possibly TRBD1 (7 bases). Germline V gene lookup returns CDR1 MNHEY and CDR2 SVGAGI. The CDR3 is 15 residues long. Trimming stripped 2 bases from V and 8 bases from J, with 16 bases between. DNA for the CDR3: TGTGCCAGCAGTTACCCCCGTGGAGGGGGCGATGAGCAGTTCTTC. This sequence encodes CASSYPRGGGDEQFF.

This chain uses TRBV7-2 with TRBJ2-3, with D unresolved. Looked up from germline, CDR1 is SGHTA and CDR2 is FQGNSA. This CDR3 contains 13 residues. V dropped 5 bases and J dropped 2 bases, with 8 bases sitting between them. The CDR3, as DNA: TGTGCCAGCAGCGGAAACTTCACAGATACGCAGTATTTT. It encodes CASSGNFTDTQYF.

The J gene is TRBJ2-2, the V gene TRBV20-1; D tentatively fits TRBD1 or TRBD2 (5 bases each). Per germline, CDR1 DFQATT and CDR2 SNEGSKA (reference sequence). The CDR3 spans 14 residues. V was pared by 6 bases and J by 1 base, with 12 bases between. The CDR3 region has the DNA TGCAGTGCAGGGACGGAAATGAACACCGGGGAGCTGTTTTTT. Amino acid sequence: CSAGTEMNTGELFF.

The chain combines TRBV11-2 with TRBJ2-1, with D possibly matching TRBD1 (5 bases). Germline V gene sequence: CDR1 SGHAT, CDR2 FQNNGV. V lost 5 bases, J lost 8 bases, and 7 bases lay in between. The CDR3 extends over 11 amino acids. CDR3 nucleotide sequence: TGTGCCAGCAGCGTCAGGGATGAGCAGTTCTTC. As protein: CASSVRDEQFF.

Only a few counts were recorded for this clonotype. The CDR3 loop is CASSQIGQGSGELFF. The CDR3 DNA is TGCGCCAGCAGCCAGATAGGACAGGGGTCCGGGGAGCTGTTTTTT. This chain links TRBV4-3 with TRBJ2-2; 9 nucleotides align to TRBD1. J gave up 6 bases and V 3 bases, and 5 bases lay outside the gene matches. CDR1 is LGHNA and CDR2 is YSLEER in the germline V gene. This CDR3 is built from 15 residues.

This clonotype has just a few counts. The J gene is TRBJ2-2, the V gene TRBV4-3; 9 nucleotides match TRBD1. The CDR3 is 16 amino acids. Trimming cost V 3 bases and J 5 bases; bases outside gene matches: 7. CDR1 and CDR2 (germline): LGHNA, YSLEER. The CDR3 sequence: CASSHDRDRATGELFF. CDR3 nucleotide sequence: TGCGCCAGCAGCCACGACCGGGACAGGGCTACCGGGGAGCTGTTTTTT.

The V and J genes are TRBV2 and TRBJ2-1; the D is unclear. CDR3 length equals 15 residues. Trimming cost V 6 bases and J 2 bases, with 14 bases left between them. Germline-derived CDR1 and CDR2 are SNHLY and FYNNEI. The CDR3 DNA reads as TGTGCCAGCAGGCCCACTGGCGGTCCCTACAATGAGCAGTTCTTC. This sequence encodes CASRPTGGPYNEQFF.

The chain joins TRBV25-1 to TRBJ1-3, with D uncertain. CDR3 length: 14 amino acids. In germline, CDR1 is MGHDK, CDR2 SYGVNS. Trimming cost V 2 bases and J 4 bases, with 9 bases left between them. CDR3 sequence: CASSELEDGNTIYF. The CDR3, as DNA: TGTGCCAGCAGTGAACTGGAGGACGGAAACACCATATATTTT.

The sample holds a few counts of this clonotype. This CDR3 is CASSYRGRPSDEQFF. The CDR3 DNA sequence: TGTGCCAGCAGTTACAGGGGCAGGCCAAGCGATGAGCAGTTCTTC. This rearrangement joins TRBV6-6 to TRBJ2-1; TRBD1 is a possible D gene (5 bases). Between the trimmed V and J ends, which lost 2 bases and 8 bases, there was a span of 16 bases. Germline assignment: CDR1 MNHNY and CDR2 SVGAGI (reference sequence). The CDR3 is made up of 15 amino acids.

This chain links TRBV20-1 with TRBJ2-1, with a tentative D call TRBD2 (6 bases). The CDR3 is 15 residues long. Per the germline V gene, CDR1 is DFQATT and CDR2 is SNEGSKA (reference sequence). The V gene lost 5 bases and the J gene lost 0 bases, with 14 bases spanning the gap. This CDR3 reads CSAPRDGSSYNEQFF. The CDR3 DNA reads as TGCAGTGCTCCCAGGGACGGGAGCTCCTACAATGAGCAGTTCTTC.

This clonotype was counted at least ten times. The CDR3 loop reads CSASTSGGAGFNEQYF. The DNA for the CDR3 is TGCAGTGCTTCGACTAGCGGGGGGGCCGGTTTTAACGAGCAGTACTTC. The genes are TRBV20-1 and TRBJ2-7; TRBD2 matches 14 bases. Trimming took 5 bases from V and 5 from J; bases not matched to a gene: 11. The CDR3 loop spans 16 amino acids. Germline loops: CDR1 DFQATT, CDR2 SNEGSKA (reference sequence).

This chain links TRBV12-3 or TRBV12-4 with TRBJ1-5, with D unclear. The CDR3 is 13 amino acids. The ends were cut back, 4 bases at V and 3 bases at J, with 7 bases in the middle. As DNA, the CDR3 is TGTGCCAGCAGTTCTGTCCCCAATCAGCCCCAGCATTTT. Residues: CASSSVPNQPQHF.

The V call is TRBV6-1, the J call TRBJ1-2, with a tentative D call TRBD1 (6 bases). The V end was cut by 6 bases, the J end by 1 base, with 15 bases between. This CDR3 region has 15 residues. Germline V lookup: CDR1 MNHNS, CDR2 SASEGT. CDR3 DNA: TGTGCCAGCAGCCCCGGGGGGGCCGGTAACTATGGCTACACCTTC. This translates into CASSPGGAGNYGYTF.

This clonotype was recorded at least ten times. V usage is TRBV2 and J usage is TRBJ2-1; D not resolved. The V end lost 6 bases, the J end lost 10 bases, and 7 bases lay between the germline ends. The CDR3 is made up of 10 amino acids. Germline values: CDR1 SNHLY, CDR2 FYNNEI. CDR3 nucleotide sequence: TGTGCCAGCAGATTTAGGGAGCAGTTCTTC. Residues: CASRFREQFF.

The rearrangement joins TRBV5-1 to TRBJ1-2, with D perhaps matching TRBD1 (6 bases). With 4 bases removed from V and 6 bases from J, the gap between germline ends came to 13 bases. The germline V gene encodes CDR1 SGHRS and CDR2 YFSETQ. The CDR3 loop spans 13 amino acids. The CDR3 nucleotides are TGCGCCAGCAGCGTACAGGGAGGCCATGGCTACACCTTC. This encodes CASSVQGGHGYTF.

This clonotype appeared a few times. The chain carries TRBV5-1 and TRBJ2-2, with no clear D. Trimming took off 2 bases at V and 6 bases at J, with 8 bases between the two ends. This CDR3 contains 13 residues. The germline CDR1 and CDR2 sequences are SGHRS and YFSETQ. The CDR3 DNA reads as TGCGCCAGCAGCTTTCGGTTTCCCGGGGAGCTGTTTTTT. Translating it yields CASSFRFPGELFF.

V usage is TRBV7-2 and J usage is TRBJ2-6, with D tentatively TRBD1 (6 bases). The germline CDR1 and CDR2 sequences are SGHTA and FQGNSA. V lost 5 bases and J lost 4, with 18 bases in between. This CDR3 spans 17 amino acids. The CDR3 nucleotides read TGTGCCAGCAGCCCCGACAGGAACCCCGCAGGGGCCAACGTCCTGACTTTC. Translated: CASSPDRNPAGANVLTF. Using reference TRBV7-2 and TRBJ2-6 for the parts outside the CDR3, the full variable domain is GAGVSQSPSNKVTEKGKDVELRCDPISGHTALYWYRQSLGQGLEFLIYFQGNSAPDKSGLPSDRFSAERTGGSVSTLTIQRTQQEDSAVYLCASSPDRNPAGANVLTFGAGSRLTVL.

The CDR3 loop is CASTPQGRAEAFF. In DNA form, the CDR3 reads TGTGCCAGCACCCCCCAGGGCAGGGCCGAAGCTTTCTTT. The chain is built from TRBV12-3 or TRBV12-4 and TRBJ1-1; D possibly corresponds to TRBD1 (5 bases). This CDR3 has 13 amino acids. V dropped 7 bases and J dropped 8 bases, with 17 bases sitting between them.